Presented here are 27 T cell receptor beta chains from one specimen sequenced in a study of metastatic and nonmetastatic thyroid tumors. Among the patients, none had received any treatment before thyroid surgery. TCRdb reanalyzed the PCR reads with MiXCR. The sample carries about 3,900 clones, 36% recorded once. The material sequenced was tumor tissue. All receptors come from a female donor with papillary thyroid cancer or a benign thyroid nodule (not recorded which). Some clones in this sample may be carry-over from other donors' samples.

This clone has only a few counts. The V and J genes are TRBV6-4 and TRBJ2-5; possibly TRBD1 for D (6 bases). The J call could be wrong; TRBJ2-1 is a better fit for the DNA end. Germline CDR1 is MRHNA and CDR2 is SNTAGT. The CDR3 contains 15 residues. CDR3 DNA sequence: TGTGCCAGCAGTGACTCAGGGGGAACTAACAATGAGCAGTTCTTC. It yields the protein CASSDSGGTNNEQFF.

This clone was detected a few times. This chain links TRBV6-1 with TRBJ2-2; D uncertain. The CDR3 spans 14 residues. CDR1 and CDR2 (germline): MNHNS, SASEGT. With 2 bases removed from V and 4 bases from J, the gap between germline ends came to 8 bases. In DNA form, the CDR3 reads TGTGCCAGCAGTGAATTGAGGCTCACCGGGGAGCTGTTTTTT. Translating it yields CASSELRLTGELFF.

The V call is TRBV7-3, the J call TRBJ1-6, with 7 nucleotides matching TRBD1. The CDR3 covers 14 residues. Germline assignment: CDR1 SGHTA and CDR2 FQGTGA. Losses at the gene ends were 5 bases for V and 6 bases for J; bases not matched to a gene: 4. CDR3 loop: CASSTTGSNSPLHF. In DNA, the CDR3 is TGTGCCAGCAGCACGACAGGGAGTAATTCACCCCTCCACTTT.

The chain uses TRBV4-2 and TRBJ1-2; D gene ambiguous. CDR1 is LGHNA, CDR2 YNFKEQ, per germline. Trimming shortened V by 0 bases and J by 1 base, and 15 bases separated the two germline ends. The CDR3 consists of 17 residues. The CDR3 is CASSQDWEQEINYGYTF. The CDR3 region has the DNA TGTGCCAGCAGCCAAGACTGGGAGCAGGAGATTAACTATGGCTACACCTTC.

The J gene is TRBJ1-4, the V gene TRBV28; 7 positions agree with TRBD1. Trimming cost V 3 bases and J 8 bases; bases outside gene matches: 9. Germline assignment: CDR1 MDHEN and CDR2 SYDVKM. The CDR3 is 15 residues long. The CDR3 nucleotides are TGTGCCAGCAGTTTGATACAGGGGCGGAGGGAAAAACTGTTTTTT. It codes for CASSLIQGRREKLFF.

The J gene is TRBJ2-2, the V gene TRBV13; 7 bases are a match to TRBD1. Per germline, CDR1 PRHDT and CDR2 FYEKMQ (reference sequence). With V trimmed by 0 bases and J by 7 bases, 11 bases remained unmatched. The CDR3 sequence is 17 residues long. The chain's CDR3 is CASSLGVTGLSLGELFF. In nucleotides, the CDR3 is TGTGCCAGCAGCTTAGGTGTGACAGGGTTATCCCTCGGGGAGCTGTTTTTT. Drawing the rest from reference TRBV13 and TRBJ2-2, the complete variable domain is AAGVIQSPRHLIKEKRETATLKCYPIPRHDTVYWYQQGPGQDPQFLISFYEKMQSDKGSIPDRFSAQQFSDYHSELNMSSLELGDSALYFCASSLGVTGLSLGELFFGEGSRLTVL.

The V gene is TRBV27, the J gene TRBJ2-7, with TRBD2 matching over 11 bases. V dropped 3 bases and J dropped 3; count of bases not matched to a gene: 1. The germline V gene has CDR1 MNHEY and CDR2 SMNVEV (reference sequence). The CDR3 has 14 residues. CDR3: CASSFGTSGYEQYF. Here the CDR3 DNA reads TGTGCCAGCAGTTTCGGGACTAGCGGCTACGAGCAGTACTTC.

The rearrangement links TRBV7-9 to TRBJ2-1; D remains unclear. The CDR3 contains 12 residues. V lost 1 base and J 6 bases, leaving 4 bases between the germline ends. Per germline, CDR1 SEHNR and CDR2 FQNEAQ (reference sequence). The chain's CDR3 is CASSLEVNEQFF. In DNA form, the CDR3 reads TGTGCCAGCAGCTTAGAAGTCAATGAGCAGTTCTTC.

This clone appeared a few times. CDR3: CASSLQNTEAFF. The CDR3 nucleotides read TGTGCCAGCAGCCTACAGAACACTGAAGCTTTCTTT. This rearrangement joins TRBV12-3 or TRBV12-4 to TRBJ1-1; D is unresolved. Trimming took off 6 bases at V and 1 base at J, with 6 bases between the two ends. This CDR3 comprises 12 residues.

The rearrangement uses TRBV5-1 and TRBJ2-3; 8 nucleotides match TRBD1. The germline CDR1 and CDR2 sequences are SGHRS and YFSETQ. The V gene end was trimmed by 5 bases and the J gene end by 6 bases; junction bases not matched to a gene: 11. The length of the CDR3 is 15 residues. In DNA, the CDR3 is TGCGCCAGCAGGGGGACAGGCCTTTACGTCGATACGCAGTATTTT. Translated, it gives CASRGTGLYVDTQYF.

The chain recombines TRBV7-2 with TRBJ2-1; 8 bases agree with TRBD1. This CDR3 has 13 residues. The V and J ends lost 8 bases and 9 bases, in that order; junction bases with no gene match: 9. CDR1 is SGHTA and CDR2 is FQGNSA in the germline V gene. The CDR3, as DNA: TGTGCCAGCTCAACAGGGGGATGGGGTGAGCAGTTCTTC. The encoded protein is CASSTGGWGEQFF.

This clone was seen once. This chain connects TRBV7-2 to TRBJ2-7; the D gene could be TRBD1 or TRBD2 (5 bases each). The V end was cut by 5 bases, the J end by 2 bases, with 16 bases between. The CDR3 covers 15 residues. From germline, CDR1 is SGHTA and CDR2 FQGNSA. The chain's CDR3 is CASSTTGTQAYEQYF. In DNA form, the CDR3 reads TGTGCCAGCAGCACCACCGGGACGCAGGCCTACGAGCAGTACTTC.

The chain couples TRBV11-2 to TRBJ2-1, with TRBD2 matching over 9 bases. The V gene end was trimmed by 9 bases and the J gene end by 9 bases; junction bases not matched to a gene: 12. CDR3 size: 14 residues. Germline V gene data show CDR1 as SGHAT and CDR2 as FQNNGV. The CDR3 is CASWTSATSSEQFF. The CDR3 DNA follows: TGTGCCAGTTGGACTAGCGCTACATCTAGTGAGCAGTTCTTC.

V gene TRBV6-1 combines with J gene TRBJ2-7; 9 positions agree with TRBD1. With 5 bases clipped from V and 6 bases from J, the junction kept 11 bases outside the gene matches. CDR1 MNHNS and CDR2 SASEGT come from the germline V gene. The CDR3 has 15 amino acids. This chain's CDR3 is CASSTSGTGRLEQYF. The CDR3 DNA sequence: TGTGCCAGCAGTACCTCCGGGACAGGGAGACTCGAGCAGTACTTC.

A few counts support this clone. The gene calls are TRBV6-2 or TRBV6-3 and TRBJ2-3, with D hard to call. V gave up 5 bases and J gave up 2 bases, with 17 bases separating them. The CDR3 extends over 16 amino acids. CDR1 MNHEY and CDR2 SVGEGT come from the germline V gene. CDR3 bases: TGTGCCAGCAGTAACCGACTGGCCTCCTTCACAGATACGCAGTATTTT. Translated: CASSNRLASFTDTQYF.

The rearrangement links TRBV6-5 to TRBJ2-2; 7 bases fit TRBD1. V gave up 1 base and J gave up 3 bases; unmatched junction bases: 11. This CDR3 has 18 residues. In germline, CDR1 is MNHEY, CDR2 SVGAGI. The CDR3 region is CASSYYSSGRGYTGELFF. The CDR3 nucleotides are TGTGCCAGCAGTTACTATTCATCGGGCAGGGGGTACACCGGGGAGCTGTTTTTT.

This clone was seen a few times. The gene calls are TRBV28 and TRBJ2-1; 9 bases map to TRBD1. Germline CDR1 reads MDHEN; CDR2 reads SYDVKM. The CDR3 is 15 amino acids. V was pared by 4 bases and J by 12 bases, with 13 bases of the junction left unmatched. In nucleotides, the CDR3 is TGTGCCAGCAGTTACCACAGGGGGCCCGTAGCGGCGCAGTTCTTC. Amino acid sequence: CASSYHRGPVAAQFF.

The V gene is TRBV5-1, the J gene TRBJ2-2; TRBD1 agrees at 10 bases. The CDR3 sequence is 15 residues long. Germline V gene sequence: CDR1 SGHRS, CDR2 YFSETQ. Trimming took 3 bases from V and 7 from J; bases not matched to a gene: 6. The chain's CDR3 is CASSWGQGRSGELFF. Here the CDR3 DNA reads TGCGCCAGCAGCTGGGGACAGGGGAGGAGCGGGGAGCTGTTTTTT.

The chain joins TRBV28 to TRBJ2-2; 8 bases align to TRBD1. Germline assignment: CDR1 MDHEN and CDR2 SYDVKM. Germline trimming cut 7 bases from V and 2 bases from J; bases unmatched to any gene: 6. This CDR3 is 15 amino acids long. The CDR3: CASKKDRDNTGELFF. CDR3 coding DNA: TGTGCCAGCAAGAAGGACAGGGATAACACCGGGGAGCTGTTTTTT.

This clone was observed a handful of times. The rearrangement links TRBV6-1 to TRBJ2-7, with TRBD1 identical over 7 bases. Germline CDR1 is MNHNS and CDR2 is SASEGT. This CDR3 comprises 14 residues. J gave up 1 base and V 7 bases, and 7 bases lay outside the gene matches. CDR3 DNA: TGTGCCAGCACTCCCGGGACAGCGTCCTACGAGCAGTACTTC. It codes for CASTPGTASYEQYF.

The rearrangement links TRBV4-1 to TRBJ2-1; a possible D gene is TRBD1 (6 bases). CDR1 is MGHRA and CDR2 is YSYEKL in the germline V gene. Trimming left V 1 base short and J 7 bases short, with 14 bases between. This CDR3 is built from 15 residues. The CDR3 DNA reads TGCGCCAGCAGCCAAGTCCAGGGGAGTTCGAATGAGCAGTTCTTC. Residues: CASSQVQGSSNEQFF.

This clone was observed a few times. The genes are TRBV27 and TRBJ2-1; D might be TRBD2 (6 bases). This CDR3 is built from 15 residues. The germline V and J ends were trimmed by 5 bases and 4 bases, with 15 bases remaining between them. Per the germline V gene, CDR1 is MNHEY and CDR2 is SMNVEV (reference sequence). CDR3 region: CASSPLAAFYNEQFF. In DNA form, the CDR3 reads TGTGCCAGCAGTCCGTTAGCGGCCTTTTACAATGAGCAGTTCTTC.

V and J are TRBV4-1 and TRBJ2-7; either TRBD1 or TRBD2 may fit D (5 bases each). Germline CDR1 reads MGHRA; CDR2 reads YSYEKL. This CDR3 is built from 14 residues. V lost 4 bases and J 4 bases, leaving 14 bases between the germline ends. This chain's CDR3 is CASSRGTSDYEQYF. The CDR3 coding sequence is TGCGCCAGCAGCCGGGGCACTAGTGATTACGAGCAGTACTTC.

The rearrangement links TRBV6-2 or TRBV6-3 to TRBJ2-7; 8 bases fit TRBD2. This CDR3 is 14 amino acids long. Trimming removed 2 bases from V and 6 bases from J; junction bases left unmatched: 6. Germline-derived CDR1 and CDR2 are MNHEY and SVGEGT. This chain's CDR3 is CASSYDGRAAEQYF. CDR3 nucleotide sequence: TGTGCCAGCAGTTACGACGGGAGGGCCGCCGAGCAGTACTTC.

The chain joins TRBV6-1 to TRBJ2-5, with 12 bases aligning to TRBD2. The CDR3 spans 15 residues. V shed 8 bases, J shed 5 bases, and the junction held 9 bases outside the gene matches. The germline CDR1 and CDR2 sequences are MNHNS and SASEGT. Written as DNA, the CDR3 is TGTGCCAGCGGAAGGACTAGCGGGGCGAGGGAGACCCAGTACTTC. Translating it yields CASGRTSGARETQYF.

The chain joins TRBV6-2 or TRBV6-3 to TRBJ2-7, with a weak D call TRBD1 (6 bases). CDR1 and CDR2 from the germline V gene are MNHEY and SVGEGT. The ends were cut back, 0 bases at V and 2 bases at J, with 11 bases in the middle. The CDR3 is made up of 15 amino acids. The CDR3 sequence is CASSYSDRSTYEQYF. The CDR3 nucleotides are TGTGCCAGCAGTTACTCCGACAGGAGTACCTACGAGCAGTACTTC.

The V and J genes are TRBV12-3 or TRBV12-4 and TRBJ2-5; D remains unclear. The CDR3 is made up of 15 amino acids. The V end lost 3 bases, the J end lost 5 bases, and 16 bases lay between the germline ends. The CDR3 bases are TGTGCCAGCAGTTTTCGAGTTGAGTATGTGGAGACCCAGTACTTC. Translation: CASSFRVEYVETQYF.